The 6 T cell receptor beta chains listed next were all sequenced from one sample in a study of regulatory T cells in long-lasting Graves disease. Time point denoted: newly diagnosed GD, antithyroid drugs for less than 3 months. PBMC RNA served as the TCR library source. CDR3-region Arm-PCR and iRepertoire HTBI primers produced the TCR beta libraries. MiXCR was run by TCRdb on the multiplex PCR reads, yielding one entry per CDR3 protein. The repertoire holds around 500,000 distinct CDR3 sequences, with about 16% as singletons. Separately, the same data were catalogued under a study of T cells in Graves' hyperthyroidism and ophthalmopathy.

This material consisted of peripheral blood mononuclear cells (PBMCs), taken at new diagnosis, from a patient treated with antithyroid drugs. The source of these receptors is a woman aged 40-65 years with Graves disease.

This clonotype occurred many times. The chain employs TRBV6-1 and TRBJ2-7; 7 nucleotides align to TRBD1. The CDR3 loop spans 14 amino acids. The J segment lost 4 bases and the V segment lost 6 bases, leaving 9 bases of the junction unmatched. CDR1 is MNHNS and CDR2 is SASEGT in the germline V gene. For the CDR3, the DNA is TGTGCCAGCAGCCTCCTATCAGGGGGTTACGAGCAGTACTTC. It yields the protein CASSLLSGGYEQYF.

This clonotype was detected a few times. The V gene is TRBV10-3, the J gene TRBJ1-6, with a tentative D call TRBD1 (5 bases). V was shortened by 10 bases and J by 8 bases, with 21 bases between the two germline ends. Germline V gene data show CDR1 as ENHRY and CDR2 as SYGVKD. This CDR3 has 15 amino acids. The CDR3 DNA follows: TGTGCCACCACCCCTGGAGTTACCAGGGATTCACCCCTCCACTTT. This translates into CATTPGVTRDSPLHF.

At least ten counts were recorded for this clonotype. The chain uses TRBV3-1 and TRBJ2-5; 10 positions agree with TRBD1. The CDR3 spans 16 residues. CDR1 LGHDT and CDR2 YNNKEL come from the germline V gene (reference sequence). V shed 1 base, J shed 3 bases, and the junction held 5 bases outside the gene matches. The CDR3 loop reads CASSQGAGQGKETQYF. CDR3 nucleotide sequence: TGTGCCAGCAGCCAAGGGGCGGGACAGGGGAAAGAGACCCAGTACTTC.

The chain recombines TRBV3-1 with TRBJ2-2, with no clear D. Germline V CDR1 and CDR2: LGHDT, YNNKEL (reference sequence). The germline V and J ends were trimmed by 2 bases and 6 bases, with 10 bases remaining between them. CDR3 length: 14 residues. CDR3 sequence (DNA): TGTGCCAGCAGCCAACTTACCCAACCCGGGGAGCTGTTTTTT. Protein sequence: CASSQLTQPGELFF.

Many counts were recorded for this clonotype. CDR3 sequence: CASSQMYQETQYF. Written as DNA, the CDR3 is TGCGCCAGCAGCCAAATGTACCAAGAGACCCAGTACTTC. J is TRBJ2-5 and V is TRBV4-1; D is unclear. Per the germline V gene, CDR1 is MGHRA and CDR2 is YSYEKL. CDR3 size: 13 residues. Trimming stripped 2 bases from V and 0 bases from J, with 4 bases between.

The chain employs TRBV5-1 and TRBJ1-1; D remains unclear. V was shortened by 6 bases and J by 3 bases, with 21 bases between the two germline ends. The CDR3 sequence is 16 residues long. Per germline, CDR1 SGHRS and CDR2 YFSETQ. CDR3 in amino acids: CASIPTPLAVDTEAFF. In nucleotides, the CDR3 is TGCGCCAGCATCCCAACCCCCCTAGCAGTCGACACTGAAGCTTTCTTT.